The entry that follows covers one T cell receptor (beta chain) sequence. The antigen is unknown. Other DNA sequences in this specimen translate into the identical CDR3. This entry belongs to a study of cytomegalovirus exposure and HLA in healthy donors. Here immunoSEQ multiplex PCR was the method, and the copy in TCRdb shows in-frame clones only, minus some. The repertoire holds approximately 220,000 clones, with under 95% as singletons. Study results and limitations: Among the CMV-associated chains, a few were confirmed in vitro as specific for CMV antigens. Associated with cytomegalovirus, according to the listing, were approximately 160 TCR beta chains. Most TCR sequences were seen very rarely across donors, but some public TCRs occurred in many.

The sequence derives from a woman younger than 30 in good health and CMV-seronegative. Sequencing input: PBMCs.

CDR3 sequence (DNA): TGTGCCAGCAGCCAAGTAACAGGGAATGGCTACACCTTC. Amino acids: CASSQVTGNGYTF. This chain links TRBV14 with TRBJ1-2; TRBD1 is a possible D gene (6 bases). The germline V gene has CDR1 SGHDN and CDR2 FVKESK. V dropped 1 base and J dropped 6 bases, with 9 bases sitting between them. The CDR3 has 13 amino acids.